This TCR beta chain was sequenced during a study of cytomegalovirus exposure and HLA in healthy donors. General study points: Among TCR sequences, most were rare, though some public TCRs appeared in many donors.

Germline lookup yields CDR1 SGHNT and CDR2 YYREEE (reference sequence). V was cut by 1 base and J by 5 bases, with 6 bases left in between. CDR3 size: 12 residues. Amplification used 60 Vbeta primers and 13 Jbeta primers. Profiled with immunoSEQ multiplex PCR; TCRdb holds only in-frame clones, not every one. This sample carries 100,000 or so clones, 60% to 85% of them seen once, and the ten largest clones take less than 3%. About this clone: Its antigen is not identified. Given a far larger clone just one base away, this is likely a sequencing read error.

V gene TRBV5-4 combines with J gene TRBJ1-2; D perhaps matches TRBD1 (6 bases). The sequence derives from a female donor in good health and CMV-seronegative. The sequenced material came from PBMCs. CDR3 protein: CASSLTGYGYTF. CDR3 DNA sequence: TGTGCCAGCAGCTTGACAGGGTATGGCTACACCTTC.